What follows is one T cell receptor beta chain and its context. The antigen remains undetermined. The PCR used 60 Vbeta and 13 Jbeta primers. The assay was immunoSEQ multiplex PCR, and TCRdb's table has in-frame clones only and misses some. This table holds around 55,000 clones, about three quarters found once. This entry comes from a study of cytomegalovirus exposure and HLA in healthy donors. At the level of the study: Roughly 180 million T cells yielded around 120 million unique TCR beta sequences in earlier analysis. The study's findings and limits: Some V segments, TRBV6-2 and TRBV6-3 among them, were indistinguishable and were therefore excluded. DRB1 showed the most TCR associations and HLA-C the fewest in a later analysis, as rates varied by HLA locus.

Per the germline V gene, CDR1 is MNHNS and CDR2 is SASEGT. V lost 4 bases and J lost 2, with 15 bases in between. CDR3 size: 15 residues. Material: PBMCs. This TCR was sampled from a female donor in good health and CMV-seronegative. The genes are TRBV6-1 and TRBJ2-7, with D perhaps matching TRBD1 (6 bases). The CDR3 here is CASSGGLGATYEQYF. Written as DNA, the CDR3 is TGTGCCAGCAGTGGGGGTTTGGGGGCGACCTACGAGCAGTACTTC.